A selection of T cell receptor beta chains follows, all from one sample in a study of CD8 T cells in Susac syndrome. MiXCR, run by TCRdb on the immunoSEQ multiplex PCR reads, gives a single entry per CDR3 protein. The sample records roughly 50,000 distinct CDR3 sequences, 93% being singletons. Sequencing was performed on CD8+ T cells from PBMCs. The receptors stem from a human donor in good health. Both conserved end residues are part of each CDR3.

TRBJ2-7	TRBV5-6	CASSPVGTGIYEQYF
TRBJ2-7	TRBV18	CASSPLSDSYEQYF
TRBJ2-3	TRBV21-1	CASSKESSGGALTQYF
TRBJ2-7	TRBV14	CASSQHWTGGDYEQYF
TRBJ2-1	TRBV6-6	CASSYPSGLVFEQFF
TRBJ1-1	TRBV27	CASSFTGLRTEAFF
TRBJ2-1	TRBV29-1	CSVPLAGAVDEQFF
TRBJ2-7	TRBV27	CASSPTSRPSYEQYF
TRBJ2-1	TRBV7-6	CASSLTDWSRDEQFF
TRBJ2-7	TRBV6-6	CASSSFGQAPHYEQYF
TRBJ1-2	TRBV29-1	CSALLGGVNYGYTF
TRBJ1-1	TRBV5-6	CASSSLDRANTEAFF
.	TRBV29-1	CGAEENTDTQHF